The present T cell receptor beta chain was sequenced within a study of human T cells and chemical hapten exposure. TCRdb called the RACE reads again in MiXCR, with one record for every CDR3 protein. The data show more than 70,000 distinct CDR3 sequences, around 9% seen once. The sample's time point: healthy volunteer bleed at 2 weeks. Researchers extracted total RNA from unfractionated whole blood. The TCR was taken from a female donor in good health. Some clones in this sample may be carry-over from other donors' samples. The sample taken for sequencing was whole blood.

Here the CDR3 reads CASSNRGTSEIQETQYF. As DNA, the CDR3 is TGCGCCAGCAGCAACAGGGGGACTAGCGAGATCCAAGAGACCCAGTACTTC. The gene calls are TRBV4-1 and TRBJ2-5; 10 bases match TRBD2. With V trimmed by 5 bases and J by 1 base, 10 bases remained unmatched. The CDR3 has 17 amino acids. Germline CDR1 and CDR2: MGHRA and YSYEKL.